The TCR beta chain described here comes from a study of Ad26.COV2.S vaccination and SARS-CoV-2 variants. Sequenced by immunoSEQ multiplex PCR; TCRdb stores in-frame clones only, minus some. The sample gives 350,000 to 450,000 clones, about 91% of which show up once; 3% to 5% is in the top ten. Sequences were derived from peripheral blood, sampled after recovery from COVID-19. This clonotype was obtained from a human donor who had recovered from COVID-19.

For the CDR3, the DNA is TGCGCCAGCAGCTCCCTGACAGGGCGGTTGGCTCAGAACACTGAAGCTTTCTTT. Translation: CASSSLTGRLAQNTEAFF. This chain connects TRBV5-1 to TRBJ1-1, with 7 bases aligning to TRBD1. The CDR3 has 18 residues. With 3 bases clipped from V and 1 base from J, the junction kept 15 bases outside the gene matches. In germline, CDR1 is SGHRS, CDR2 YFSETQ.